A selection of T cell receptor beta chains follows, all from one sample in a study of cytomegalovirus exposure and HLA in healthy donors. The assay was immunoSEQ multiplex PCR, and TCRdb's table has in-frame clones only and misses some. The table lists about 180,000 clones, 84% of them singletons. Sample: PBMCs. These receptors all come from a girl aged 10 to 17 in good health and CMV-seropositive. Each CDR3 is given without its conserved first and last residue. The size of a clone is reported for some rows only, either as once, few or many, or as a class for expanded clones.

clone_size: NA
v_call: TRBV2
cdr3_aa: ASSQGGGNTEAF

clone_size: NA
v_call: TRBV18
cdr3_aa: ASSSDTFGPQH

clone_size: NA
v_call: TRBV2
cdr3_aa: ASSFTTGVTEAF

clone_size: NA
v_call: TRBV11-3
cdr3_aa: ASSSTGATNEKLF

clone_size: NA
v_call: TRBV19
cdr3_aa: ASRTGGSYEQY

clone_size: NA
v_call: TRBV18
cdr3_aa: ASSQGPREGAHGYT

clone_size: NA
v_call: TRBV4-1
cdr3_aa: ASSRIKGGLGYT

clone_size: NA
v_call: TRBV10-1
cdr3_aa: ASSEWGLSGATGELF

clone_size: NA
v_call: TRBV5-4
cdr3_aa: ASSSPSAGGLTEAF

clone_size: NA
v_call: TRBV13
cdr3_aa: ASSSDREETQY

clone_size: NA
v_call: TRBV5-6
cdr3_aa: ASSLLQGYTEAF

clone_size: NA
v_call: TRBV6-5
cdr3_aa: ASWRGGEQF

clone_size: NA
v_call: TRBV27
cdr3_aa: ASSTLGVYTDTQY

clone_size: NA
v_call: TRBV5-1
cdr3_aa: ASSKGQVNNEQF

clone_size: once
v_call: TRBV5-1
cdr3_aa: ASSSPLTSTYEQY

clone_size: NA
v_call: TRBV19
cdr3_aa: ASRTGQGAGAF

clone_size: NA
v_call: TRBV14
cdr3_aa: ASSGDRGQEQY

clone_size: NA
v_call: TRBV11-2
cdr3_aa: ASSSINRGRRAWYGYT

clone_size: NA
v_call: TRBV9
cdr3_aa: ASSVDMVSYEQY

clone_size: NA
v_call: TRBV19
cdr3_aa: ASSIYRATEAF

clone_size: NA
v_call: TRBV19
cdr3_aa: ASSIQRGANNEQF

clone_size: NA
v_call: TRBV5-4
cdr3_aa: ASRDVGQGASETQY